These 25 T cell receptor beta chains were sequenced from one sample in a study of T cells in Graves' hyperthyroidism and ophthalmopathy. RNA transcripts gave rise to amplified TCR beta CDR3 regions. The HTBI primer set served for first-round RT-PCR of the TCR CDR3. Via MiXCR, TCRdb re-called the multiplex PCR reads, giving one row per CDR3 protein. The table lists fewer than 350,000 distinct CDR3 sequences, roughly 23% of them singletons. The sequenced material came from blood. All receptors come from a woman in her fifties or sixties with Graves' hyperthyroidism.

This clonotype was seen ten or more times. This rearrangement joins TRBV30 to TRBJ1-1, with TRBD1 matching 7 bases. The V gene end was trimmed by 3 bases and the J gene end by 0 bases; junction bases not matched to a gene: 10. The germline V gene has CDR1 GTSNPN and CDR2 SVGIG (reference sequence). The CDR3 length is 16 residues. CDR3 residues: CAWRQGGGQLNTEAFF. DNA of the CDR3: TGTGCCTGGAGGCAAGGGGGGGGACAGCTGAACACTGAAGCTTTCTTT. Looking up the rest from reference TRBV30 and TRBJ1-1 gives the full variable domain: SQTIHQWPATLVQPVGSPLSLECTVEGTSNPNLYWYRQAAGRGLQLLFYSVGIGQISSEVPQNLSASRPQDRQFILSSKKLLLSDSGFYLCAWRQGGGQLNTEAFFGQGTRLTVV.

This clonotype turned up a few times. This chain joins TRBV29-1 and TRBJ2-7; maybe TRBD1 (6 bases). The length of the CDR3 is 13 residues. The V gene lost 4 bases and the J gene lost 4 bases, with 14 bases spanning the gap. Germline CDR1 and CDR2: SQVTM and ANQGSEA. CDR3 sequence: CSVGQTRGYEQYF. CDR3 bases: TGCAGCGTTGGACAAACCAGGGGTTACGAGCAGTACTTC.

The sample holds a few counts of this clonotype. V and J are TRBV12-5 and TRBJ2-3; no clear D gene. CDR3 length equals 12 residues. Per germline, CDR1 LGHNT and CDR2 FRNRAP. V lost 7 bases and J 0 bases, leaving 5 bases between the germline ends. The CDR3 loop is CASASSTDTQYF. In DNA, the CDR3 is TGTGCTAGTGCCTCTAGCACAGATACGCAGTATTTT.

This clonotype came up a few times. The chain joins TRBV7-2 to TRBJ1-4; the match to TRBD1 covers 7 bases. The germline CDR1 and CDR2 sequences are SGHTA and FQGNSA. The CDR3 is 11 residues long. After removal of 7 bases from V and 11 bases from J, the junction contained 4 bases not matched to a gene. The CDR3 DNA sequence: TGTGCCAGCACCCAGGGGGTTAAACTGTTTTTT. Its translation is CASTQGVKLFF.

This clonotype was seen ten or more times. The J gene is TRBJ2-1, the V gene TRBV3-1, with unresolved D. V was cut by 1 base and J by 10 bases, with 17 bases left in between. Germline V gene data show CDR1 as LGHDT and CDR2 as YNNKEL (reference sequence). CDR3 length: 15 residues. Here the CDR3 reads CASSQGSNSVGEQFF. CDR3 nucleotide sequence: TGTGCCAGCAGCCAAGGCAGCAACAGCGTCGGGGAGCAGTTCTTC.

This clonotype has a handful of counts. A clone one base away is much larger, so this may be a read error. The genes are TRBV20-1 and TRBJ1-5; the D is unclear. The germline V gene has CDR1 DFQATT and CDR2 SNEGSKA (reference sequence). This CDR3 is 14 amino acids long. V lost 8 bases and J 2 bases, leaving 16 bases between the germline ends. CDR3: CSTLGRRGNQPQHF. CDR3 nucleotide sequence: TGCAGTACCTTGGGTCGACGGGGCAATCAGCCCCAGCATTTT.

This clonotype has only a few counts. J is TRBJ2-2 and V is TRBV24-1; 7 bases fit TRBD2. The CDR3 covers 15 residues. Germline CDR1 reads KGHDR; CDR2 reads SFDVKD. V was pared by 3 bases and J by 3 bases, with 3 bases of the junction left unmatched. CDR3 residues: CATSDPGRDTGELFF. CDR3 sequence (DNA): TGTGCCACCAGTGATCCAGGGAGGGACACCGGGGAGCTGTTTTTT.

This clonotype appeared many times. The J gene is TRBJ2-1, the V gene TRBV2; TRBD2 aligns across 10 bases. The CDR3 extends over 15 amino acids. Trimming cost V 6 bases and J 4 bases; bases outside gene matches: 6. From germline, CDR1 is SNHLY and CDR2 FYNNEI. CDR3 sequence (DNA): TGTGCCAGCAGCAGGAGCGGGGGGGGGTACAATGAGCAGTTCTTC. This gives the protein CASSRSGGGYNEQFF.

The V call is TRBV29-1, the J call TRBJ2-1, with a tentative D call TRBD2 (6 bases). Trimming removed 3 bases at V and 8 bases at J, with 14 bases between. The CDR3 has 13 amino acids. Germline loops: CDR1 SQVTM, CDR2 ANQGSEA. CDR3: CSVDTSFTHEQFF. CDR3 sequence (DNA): TGCAGCGTTGATACTAGCTTTACGCATGAGCAGTTCTTC.

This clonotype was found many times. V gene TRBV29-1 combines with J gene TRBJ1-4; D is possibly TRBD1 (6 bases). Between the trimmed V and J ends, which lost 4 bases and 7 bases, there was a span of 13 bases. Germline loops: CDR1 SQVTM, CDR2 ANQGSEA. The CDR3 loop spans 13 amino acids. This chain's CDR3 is CSVGTGQSEKLFF. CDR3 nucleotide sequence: TGCAGCGTTGGTACAGGGCAGAGTGAAAAACTGTTTTTT. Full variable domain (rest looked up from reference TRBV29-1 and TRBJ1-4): SAVISQKPSRDICQRGTSLTIQCQVDSQVTMMFWYRQQPGQSLTLIATANQGSEATYESGFVIDKFPISRPNLTFSTLTVSNMSPEDSSIYLCSVGTGQSEKLFFGSGTQLSVL.

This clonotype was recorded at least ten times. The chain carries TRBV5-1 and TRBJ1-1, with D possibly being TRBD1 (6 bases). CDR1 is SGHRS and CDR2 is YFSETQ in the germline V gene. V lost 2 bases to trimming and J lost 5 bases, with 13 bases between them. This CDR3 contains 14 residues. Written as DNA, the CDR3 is TGCGCCAGCAGCTTAAAAGGGGGAAAAACTGAAGCTTTCTTT. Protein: CASSLKGGKTEAFF.

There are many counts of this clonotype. CDR3 DNA sequence: TGTGCCAGCAGCCCTAGTGGGACAGGGGGCCAAGAGACCCAGTACTTC. This gives the protein CASSPSGTGGQETQYF. This chain links TRBV7-9 with TRBJ2-5, with TRBD1 identical over 11 bases. There are 16 residues in the CDR3. Trimming at V came to 5 bases and at J to 1 base, leaving 6 bases not matched to a gene. The V gene's germline CDR1 is SEHNR and CDR2 FQNEAQ (reference sequence).

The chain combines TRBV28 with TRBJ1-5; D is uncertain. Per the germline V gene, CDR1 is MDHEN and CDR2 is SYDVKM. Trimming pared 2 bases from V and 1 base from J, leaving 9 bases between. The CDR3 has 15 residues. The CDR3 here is CASSLDGGSNQPQHF. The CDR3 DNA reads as TGTGCCAGCAGTTTAGATGGAGGGAGCAATCAGCCCCAGCATTTT.

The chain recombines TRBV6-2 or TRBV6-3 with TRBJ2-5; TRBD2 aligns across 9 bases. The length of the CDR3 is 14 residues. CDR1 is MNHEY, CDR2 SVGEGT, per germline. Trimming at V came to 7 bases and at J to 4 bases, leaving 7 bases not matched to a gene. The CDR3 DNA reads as TGTGCCAGCACCCGTAGCGGGAGAGGAGAGACCCAGTACTTC. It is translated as CASTRSGRGETQYF.

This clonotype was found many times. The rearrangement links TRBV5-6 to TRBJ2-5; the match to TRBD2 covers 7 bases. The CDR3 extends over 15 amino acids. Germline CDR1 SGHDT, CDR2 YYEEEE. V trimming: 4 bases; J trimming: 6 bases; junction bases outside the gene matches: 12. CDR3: CASSLSGEGTKTQYF. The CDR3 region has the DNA TGTGCCAGCAGCCTTTCGGGGGAGGGTACGAAGACCCAGTACTTC.

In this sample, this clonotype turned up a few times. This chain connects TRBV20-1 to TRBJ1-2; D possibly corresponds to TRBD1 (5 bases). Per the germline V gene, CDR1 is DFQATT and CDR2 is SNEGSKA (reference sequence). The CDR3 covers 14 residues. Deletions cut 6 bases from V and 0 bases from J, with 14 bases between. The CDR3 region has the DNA TGCAGTGCGCTAGGCGGGGGAGCTAACTATGGCTACACCTTC. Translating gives CSALGGGANYGYTF.

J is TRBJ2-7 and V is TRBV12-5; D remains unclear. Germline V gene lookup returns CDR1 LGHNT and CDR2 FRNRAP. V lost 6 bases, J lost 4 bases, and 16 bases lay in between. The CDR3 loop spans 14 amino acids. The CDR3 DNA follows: TGTGCTAGTGGATACGACACCGCTTTGTACGAGCAGTACTTC. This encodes CASGYDTALYEQYF.

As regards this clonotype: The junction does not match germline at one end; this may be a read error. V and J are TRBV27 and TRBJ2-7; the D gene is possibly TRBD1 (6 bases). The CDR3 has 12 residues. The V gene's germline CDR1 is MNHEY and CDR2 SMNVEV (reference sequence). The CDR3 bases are TGTGCCAGCGCACAGGGCTCTTACGGGCAGTACTTC. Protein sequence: CASAQGSYGQYF.

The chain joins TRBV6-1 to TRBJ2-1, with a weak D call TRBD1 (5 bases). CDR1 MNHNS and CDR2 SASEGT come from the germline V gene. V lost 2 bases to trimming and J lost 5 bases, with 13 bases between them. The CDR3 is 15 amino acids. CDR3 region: CASSEQGGPDNEQFF. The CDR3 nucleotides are TGTGCCAGCAGTGAACAGGGCGGTCCGGACAATGAGCAGTTCTTC.

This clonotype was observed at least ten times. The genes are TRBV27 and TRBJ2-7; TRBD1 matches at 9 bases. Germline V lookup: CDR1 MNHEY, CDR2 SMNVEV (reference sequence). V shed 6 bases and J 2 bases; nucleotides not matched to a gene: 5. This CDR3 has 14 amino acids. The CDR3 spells CASRGTGKTYEQYF. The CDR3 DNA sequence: TGTGCCAGCAGGGGGACAGGGAAGACCTACGAGCAGTACTTC.

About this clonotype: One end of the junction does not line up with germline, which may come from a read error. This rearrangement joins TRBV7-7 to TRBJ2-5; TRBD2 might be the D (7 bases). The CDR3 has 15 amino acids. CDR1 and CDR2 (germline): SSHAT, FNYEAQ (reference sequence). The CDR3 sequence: CASSPKAGTQETQYF. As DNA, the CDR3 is TGTGCTAGCAGCCCAAAAGCGGGGACACAAGAGACCCAGTACTTC.

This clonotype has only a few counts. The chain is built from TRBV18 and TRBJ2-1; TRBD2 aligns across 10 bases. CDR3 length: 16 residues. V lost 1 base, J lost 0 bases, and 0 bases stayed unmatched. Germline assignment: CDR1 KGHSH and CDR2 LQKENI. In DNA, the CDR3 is TGTGCCAGCTCACCACTAGCGGGGGGCTCCTACAATGAGCAGTTCTTC. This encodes CASSPLAGGSYNEQFF.

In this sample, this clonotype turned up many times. The CDR3 sequence: CSARWGALSVNSPLHF. The CDR3 DNA is TGCAGTGCGAGGTGGGGGGCTCTAAGTGTTAATTCACCCCTCCACTTT. The chain couples TRBV20-1 to TRBJ1-6, with D maybe TRBD1 (6 bases). The CDR3 has 16 amino acids. The V gene's germline CDR1 is DFQATT and CDR2 SNEGSKA (reference sequence). V was clipped by 6 bases and J by 6 bases, with 21 bases between them.

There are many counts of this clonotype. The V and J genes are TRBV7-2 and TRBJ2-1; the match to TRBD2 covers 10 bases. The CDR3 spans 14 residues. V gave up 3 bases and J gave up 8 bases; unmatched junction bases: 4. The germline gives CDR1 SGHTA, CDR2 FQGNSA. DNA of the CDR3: TGTGCCAGCAGCTTGGCTAGCGGGAGACATGAGCAGTTCTTC. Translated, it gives CASSLASGRHEQFF.

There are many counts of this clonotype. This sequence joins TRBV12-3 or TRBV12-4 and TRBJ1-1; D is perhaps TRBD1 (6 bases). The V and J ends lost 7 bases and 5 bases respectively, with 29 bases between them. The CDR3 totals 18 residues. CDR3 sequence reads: CASTFDPWGPRGKTEAFF. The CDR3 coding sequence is TGTGCCAGCACCTTCGACCCTTGGGGGCCGAGGGGAAAGACTGAAGCTTTCTTT.